Listed here are 25 T cell receptor beta chains from one sample, sequenced in a study of blood T cell repertoires in COVID-19. Data came from immunoSEQ multiplex PCR; TCRdb stores just in-frame clones and leaves some out. Here the sample spans some 500,000 clones, about 89% being singletons. Specimen: peripheral blood. The receptors were gathered from a woman between 45 and 65 years old with COVID-19, enrolled during active disease.

The chain carries TRBV11-2 and TRBJ2-7; tentative D call: TRBD1 (6 bases). The CDR3 sequence is 14 residues long. CDR1 is SGHAT, CDR2 FQNNGV, per germline. V lost 5 bases and J lost 2, with 13 bases in between. CDR3 protein: CASSPEGGPYEQYF. CDR3 coding DNA: TGTGCCAGCAGCCCAGAAGGGGGTCCCTACGAGCAGTACTTC.

Worth noting for this clone: This CDR3 is also generated by other DNA sequences in the sample. The rearrangement uses TRBV30 and TRBJ1-5, with 7 positions matching TRBD1. From germline, CDR1 is GTSNPN and CDR2 SVGIG (reference sequence). Losses at the gene ends were 1 base for V and 4 bases for J; bases not matched to a gene: 1. The CDR3 loop spans 13 amino acids. Here the CDR3 DNA reads TGTGCCTGGAGTGGACAGGGAAATCAGCCCCAGCATTTT. This translates into CAWSGQGNQPQHF. Based on the CDR3 plus reference TRBV30 and TRBJ1-5, the full variable domain is SQTIHQWPATLVQPVGSPLSLECTVEGTSNPNLYWYRQAAGRGLQLLFYSVGIGQISSEVPQNLSASRPQDRQFILSSKKLLLSDSGFYLCAWSGQGNQPQHFGDGTRLSIL.

The gene calls are TRBV4-1 and TRBJ2-2, with 9 bases aligning to TRBD1. The CDR3 spans 15 residues. Unmatched junction bases numbered 6, after V lost 4 bases and J lost 6 bases. Germline-derived CDR1 and CDR2 are MGHRA and YSYEKL. The CDR3 loop reads CASSLRTGVAGELFF. The CDR3 nucleotides are TGCGCCAGCAGCCTCCGGACAGGGGTGGCCGGGGAGCTGTTTTTT.

The chain carries TRBV6-5 and TRBJ2-7; 8 bases agree with TRBD1. From germline, CDR1 is MNHEY and CDR2 SVGAGI. The CDR3 covers 13 residues. Trimming took 7 bases from V and 0 from J; bases not matched to a gene: 2. CDR3 DNA sequence: TGTGCCAGCAAAGGACAGGGCTCCTACGAGCAGTACTTC. Protein product: CASKGQGSYEQYF.

This chain joins TRBV2 and TRBJ1-1; tentatively, D is TRBD1 (5 bases). The CDR3 loop spans 20 amino acids. Germline V CDR1 and CDR2: SNHLY, FYNNEI. Trimming pared 3 bases from V and 2 bases from J, leaving 28 bases between. The DNA for the CDR3 is TGTGCCAGCAGTGATATCGTCGGTGGGGGGTCGGAAGATTTAAACACTGAAGCTTTCTTT. This sequence encodes CASSDIVGGGSEDLNTEAFF. The variable domain in full, with the rest retrieved from reference TRBV2 and TRBJ1-1, is EPEVTQTPSHQVTQMGQEVILRCVPISNHLYFYWYRQILGQKVEFLVSFYNNEISEKSEIFDDQFSVERPDGSNFTLKIRSTKLEDSAMYFCASSDIVGGGSEDLNTEAFFGQGTRLTVV.

This chain uses TRBV5-1 with TRBJ1-1, with 10 positions matching TRBD1. From germline, CDR1 is SGHRS and CDR2 YFSETQ. CDR3 length equals 15 residues. The junction had 5 bases not matched to a gene; V was cut back by 6 bases and J by 0 bases. CDR3 DNA: TGCGCCAGCACCGTGGGGACAGGGGTGAACACTGAAGCTTTCTTT. It encodes CASTVGTGVNTEAFF.

This sequence joins TRBV3-1 (or the pseudogene TRBV3-2) and TRBJ1-1; D gene ambiguous. This CDR3 is built from 14 residues. Deletions cut 4 bases from V and 1 base from J, with 10 bases between. CDR1 and CDR2 from the germline V gene are LGHDT and YNNKEL (reference sequence). This CDR3 reads CASSPMRGNTEAFF. The CDR3, as DNA: TGTGCCAGCAGCCCTATGCGGGGGAACACTGAAGCTTTCTTT.

The rearrangement joins TRBV5-1 to TRBJ1-1; D gene ambiguous. V was pared by 6 bases and J by 3 bases, with 9 bases between. This CDR3 contains 12 residues. The V gene's germline CDR1 is SGHRS and CDR2 YFSETQ. DNA for the CDR3: TGCGCCAGCAAGGCGGGAGACACTGAAGCTTTCTTT. Encoded protein: CASKAGDTEAFF.

The chain uses TRBV7-9 and TRBJ2-7, with 9 bases identical to TRBD1. The CDR3 is 17 residues long. CDR1 SEHNR and CDR2 FQNEAQ come from the germline V gene (reference sequence). Trimming removed 3 bases from V and 2 bases from J; junction bases left unmatched: 11. CDR3: CASSFLGGGQGTYEQYF. CDR3 in DNA: TGTGCCAGCAGCTTCCTCGGCGGAGGACAGGGGACCTACGAGCAGTACTTC.

The genes are TRBV30 and TRBJ2-1, with 13 nucleotides matching TRBD2. In germline, CDR1 is GTSNPN, CDR2 SVGIG (reference sequence). The CDR3 loop spans 15 amino acids. V lost 3 bases and J lost 9; bases outside the gene matches: 8. The CDR3 DNA sequence: TGTGCCTGGAGCCGACTAGCGGGGGGTAGCGTTGAGCAGTTCTTC. It is translated as CAWSRLAGGSVEQFF.

This clone is a singleton in its sample. The chain is built from TRBV2 and TRBJ1-2; D possibly corresponds to TRBD1 (5 bases). The CDR3 is made up of 13 amino acids. Trimming took 1 base from V and 8 from J, leaving 11 bases between them. Germline CDR1 SNHLY, CDR2 FYNNEI. Here the CDR3 DNA reads TGTGCCAGCAGTGAAGGGCAGGGATGGGGCTACACCTTC. Protein product: CASSEGQGWGYTF.

V gene TRBV28 combines with J gene TRBJ2-7; no definite D call. Trimming shortened V by 4 bases and J by 2 bases, and 3 bases separated the two germline ends. This CDR3 region has 11 residues. Looked up from germline, CDR1 is MDHEN and CDR2 is SYDVKM. The CDR3 reads CASSSTYEQYF. CDR3 bases: TGTGCCAGCAGTTCAACCTACGAGCAGTACTTC.

This clone has a single count. This chain uses TRBV9 with TRBJ2-3; 8 positions agree with TRBD2. With 0 bases clipped from V and 4 bases from J, the junction kept 4 bases outside the gene matches. The CDR3 length is 15 residues. In germline, CDR1 is SGDLS, CDR2 YYNGEE. The CDR3: CASSVDGGAADTQYF. The CDR3 nucleotides are TGTGCCAGCAGCGTAGACGGGGGGGCTGCAGATACGCAGTATTTT.

CDR3 coding DNA: TGTGCCACCACGTCCAACGGGCGGGGAGTTGGTGAGCAGTTCTTC. It encodes CATTSNGRGVGEQFF. This chain uses TRBV24-1 with TRBJ2-1; D may be TRBD2 (6 bases). The ends were cut back, 8 bases at V and 9 bases at J, with 22 bases in the middle. The CDR3 contains 15 residues. Germline CDR1 reads KGHDR; CDR2 reads SFDVKD.

The chain employs TRBV5-1 and TRBJ1-1; 9 bases are a match to TRBD1. The CDR3 is 14 residues long. Trimming at V came to 3 bases and at J to 8 bases, leaving 8 bases not matched to a gene. Germline CDR1 reads SGHRS; CDR2 reads YFSETQ. CDR3 DNA: TGCGCCAGCAGCTACGGCACAGGGGGCCGAGAAGCTTTCTTT. This gives the protein CASSYGTGGREAFF.

The chain is built from TRBV6-5 and TRBJ2-7; D possibly corresponds to TRBD2 (5 bases). Germline V lookup: CDR1 MNHEY, CDR2 SVGAGI. CDR3 length equals 15 residues. The ends were cut back, 7 bases at V and 2 bases at J, with 18 bases in the middle. The chain's CDR3 is CASTGGVREAYEQYF. In DNA, the CDR3 is TGTGCCAGCACCGGTGGGGTACGGGAAGCCTACGAGCAGTACTTC.

The chain is built from TRBV9 and TRBJ2-1, with 7 nucleotides matching TRBD2. The CDR3 runs to 16 residues. The germline V gene encodes CDR1 SGDLS and CDR2 YYNGEE. With 0 bases clipped from V and 12 bases from J, the junction kept 15 bases outside the gene matches. CDR3: CASSVGGSGRVSWQFF. The CDR3 bases are TGTGCCAGCAGCGTAGGTGGAAGTGGGAGGGTTTCTTGGCAGTTCTTC.

This chain connects TRBV18 to TRBJ1-1; D may be TRBD1 (6 bases). V was clipped by 4 bases and J by 5 bases, with 14 bases between them. The germline V gene encodes CDR1 KGHSH and CDR2 LQKENI. The CDR3 has 14 residues. CDR3 sequence reads: CASSLQGKETEAFF. DNA for the CDR3: TGTGCCAGCTCACTACAGGGTAAAGAAACTGAAGCTTTCTTT.

The chain carries TRBV27 and TRBJ1-2; no clear D. The germline V gene encodes CDR1 MNHEY and CDR2 SMNVEV (reference sequence). The V end lost 0 bases, the J end lost 7 bases, and 9 bases lay between the germline ends. The CDR3 contains 13 residues. CDR3 in amino acids: CASSLSVGGGYTF. CDR3 nucleotides: TGTGCCAGCAGTTTATCGGTAGGCGGTGGCTACACCTTC.

This clone has only a few counts. CDR3 residues: CARMGPDTEAFF. DNA for the CDR3: TGTGCCAGGATGGGGCCGGACACTGAAGCTTTCTTT. The chain is built from TRBV2 and TRBJ1-1; TRBD1 might be the D (5 bases). The CDR3 sequence is 12 residues long. CDR1 and CDR2 from the germline V gene are SNHLY and FYNNEI. V lost 9 bases and J lost 3, with 11 bases in between.

V and J are TRBV25-1 and TRBJ1-6; TRBD1 matches at 7 bases. Per germline, CDR1 MGHDK and CDR2 SYGVNS. The CDR3 is 17 residues long. Trimming cost V 5 bases and J 10 bases; bases outside gene matches: 17. The CDR3 is CASSPRGGTEKGSPLHF. CDR3 DNA: TGTGCCAGCAGTCCCCGGGGCGGGACAGAAAAAGGATCACCCCTCCACTTT.

The chain joins TRBV6-5 to TRBJ1-1, with D perhaps TRBD1 (6 bases). Germline loops: CDR1 MNHEY, CDR2 SVGAGI. With 6 bases removed from V and 0 bases from J, the gap between germline ends came to 11 bases. This CDR3 has 14 amino acids. This chain's CDR3 is CASRDGQLNTEAFF. Written as DNA, the CDR3 is TGTGCCAGCAGGGACGGACAGCTGAACACTGAAGCTTTCTTT.

This sequence joins TRBV7-3 and TRBJ2-3; 8 bases fit TRBD2. The CDR3 totals 19 residues. From germline, CDR1 is SGHTA and CDR2 FQGTGA. Trimming removed 4 bases from V and 3 bases from J; junction bases left unmatched: 18. In nucleotides, the CDR3 is TGTGCCAGCAGCTCCCCCGGGGAGGTGTCGGGGGGGGTTACAGATACGCAGTATTTT. As protein: CASSSPGEVSGGVTDTQYF.

The sample holds a few counts of this clone. V usage is TRBV6-1 and J usage is TRBJ1-5, with TRBD1 as a possible D gene (6 bases). This CDR3 is 14 amino acids long. Germline CDR1 is MNHNS and CDR2 is SASEGT. V was pared by 3 bases and J by 7 bases, with 13 bases between. Written as DNA, the CDR3 is TGTGCCAGCAGTGACGGGGGGGCGCGGCAGCCCCAGCATTTT. Translation: CASSDGGARQPQHF.

The gene calls are TRBV5-1 and TRBJ2-2, with 7 bases matching TRBD1. Germline lookup yields CDR1 SGHRS and CDR2 YFSETQ. This CDR3 has 14 residues. After removal of 4 bases from V and 2 bases from J, the junction contained 2 bases not matched to a gene. CDR3 DNA sequence: TGCGCCAGCAGCCGGGACAGCAACACCGGGGAGCTGTTTTTT. Translated: CASSRDSNTGELFF.